At least ten counts were recorded for the clone carrying this TCR beta chain. Both TCRalpha and TCRbeta chains were reverse transcribed with V-gene-specific primers. TCR amplification involved about 20 PCR cycles with a constant-region primer and V-primer adapter. The mRNA which had been isolated was amplified by in vitro transcription. Via MiXCR, TCRdb re-called the reads, giving one row per CDR3 protein. The sample contains 40,000 or so distinct CDR3 sequences, about 25% of which appear only once. Indicated time point: after trial treatment. This sample's treatment: LDRT plus nivolumab, ipilimumab, low-dose cyclophosphamide and aspirin (RACIN trial). Donors were treated with nivolumab, ipilimumab, aspirin, and low-dose cyclophosphamide and radiotherapy. From germline, CDR1 is SGHAT and CDR2 FQNNGV. The length of the CDR3 is 15 residues. Between the trimmed V and J ends, which lost 1 base and 1 base, there was a span of 11 bases.

The sample is drawn from a study of low-dose radiotherapy and immunotherapy resistance in tumors. Looking at the study overall: A total of 13 Gy over 26 weeks was given to Cohort 2 as 1 Gy per fraction every two weeks.

The chain joins TRBV11-2 to TRBJ2-7; D call uncertain. Sequenced material: PBMCs, taken after low-dose radiotherapy plus immunotherapy. The clonotype comes from a male donor with prostate cancer. Here the CDR3 DNA reads TGTGCCAGCAGCTTAGTGGGAACAGTATCCTACGAGCAGTACTTC. This encodes CASSLVGTVSYEQYF.